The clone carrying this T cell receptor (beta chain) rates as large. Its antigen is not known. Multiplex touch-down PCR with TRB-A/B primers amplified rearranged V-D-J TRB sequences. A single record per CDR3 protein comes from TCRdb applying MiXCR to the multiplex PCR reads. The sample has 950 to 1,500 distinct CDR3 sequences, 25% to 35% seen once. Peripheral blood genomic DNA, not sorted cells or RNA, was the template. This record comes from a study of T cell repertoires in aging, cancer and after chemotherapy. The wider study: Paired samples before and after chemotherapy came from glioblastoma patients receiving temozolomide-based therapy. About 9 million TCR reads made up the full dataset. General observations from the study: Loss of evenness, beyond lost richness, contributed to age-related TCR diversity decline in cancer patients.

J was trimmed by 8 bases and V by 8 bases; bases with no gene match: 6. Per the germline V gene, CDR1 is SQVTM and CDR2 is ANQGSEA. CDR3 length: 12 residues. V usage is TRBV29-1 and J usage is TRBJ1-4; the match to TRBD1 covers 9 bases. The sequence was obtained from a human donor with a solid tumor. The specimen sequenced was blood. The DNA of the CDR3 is TGCAGCCTCAAGGACAGGGGCGAAAAACTGTTTTTT. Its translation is CSLKDRGEKLFF.